Following are 27 T cell receptor beta chains from one sample sequenced in a study of T cells expressing NK-cell markers. From the 5' RACE reads, TCRdb lists one entry per CDR3 protein and no DNA. The specimen's table records over 4,500 distinct CDR3 sequences. Sequencing used blood T cells: a sorted CD56 or NKG2C T cell subset, CD4+ or CD8+ T cells, or bulk PBMC T cells (not recorded which). These receptors were obtained from a man aged 18 to 29 in good health.

This chain joins TRBV12-3 or TRBV12-4 and TRBJ2-2; TCRdb reports TRBD1, a call that lacks DNA to check it against. The length of the CDR3 is 14 residues. The CDR3 spells CASSSQGWTGELFF.

This rearrangement joins TRBV6-5 to TRBJ2-5; TCRdb's assignment of TRBD1 cannot be checked, as there is no DNA. Looked up from germline, CDR1 is MNHEY and CDR2 is SVGAGI. The CDR3 spans 14 residues. The CDR3 sequence: CASSWGAGEETQYF.

The genes are TRBV6-4 and TRBJ2-3; checking the TCRdb D call of TRBD1 is not possible without DNA. Germline CDR1 is MRHNA and CDR2 is SNTAGT. The CDR3 sequence is 14 residues long. CDR3 sequence: CASSWTGEADTQYF.

The J gene is TRBJ1-2, the V gene TRBV15. Germline V CDR1 and CDR2: LNHNV, YYDKDF (reference sequence). This CDR3 spans 11 amino acids. The CDR3 sequence is CATSWEGGYTF. The full variable domain, its missing parts supplied by reference TRBV15 and TRBJ1-2, is DAMVIQNPRYQVTQFGKPVTLSCSQTLNHNVMYWYQQKSSQAPKLLFHYYDKDFNNEADTPDNFQSRRPNTSFCFLDIRSPGLGDTAMYLCATSWEGGYTFGSGTRLTVV.

V gene TRBV6-4 combines with J gene TRBJ2-2; TCRdb selects TRBD2, and the lack of DNA leaves this call unchecked. The CDR3 length is 15 residues. CDR1 and CDR2 from the germline V gene are MRHNA and SNTAGT. CDR3: CASSDSTSGTGELFF.

The V and J genes are TRBV30 and TRBJ2-2; TCRdb returns TRBD2, unconfirmable since there is no DNA. CDR1 is GTSNPN, CDR2 SVGIG, per germline (reference sequence). The CDR3 length is 15 residues. This CDR3 reads CAWTEIAAHTGELFF.

The chain recombines TRBV6-4 with TRBJ2-3. CDR3 length: 13 residues. Germline CDR1 is MRHNA and CDR2 is SNTAGT. CDR3 loop: CASSVTATDTQYF.

This chain connects TRBV7-8 to TRBJ1-4; TCRdb designates TRBD1, a call that cannot be tested without DNA. The CDR3 is 14 amino acids. CDR1 SGHVS and CDR2 FQNEAQ come from the germline V gene. The CDR3 spells CASSVQGRNEKLFF.

The CDR3: CASSLVWEATNEKLFF. The J gene is TRBJ1-4, the V gene TRBV7-7. The CDR3 runs to 16 residues. The germline V gene has CDR1 SSHAT and CDR2 FNYEAQ (reference sequence).

The CDR3 here is CASSPTSLHNEQFF. The chain couples TRBV27 to TRBJ2-1; TCRdb selects TRBD2, and the lack of DNA leaves this call unchecked. CDR3 length: 14 residues. The germline gives CDR1 MNHEY, CDR2 SMNVEV (reference sequence).

V is TRBV14 and J is TRBJ2-5; no DNA is available, so the TRBD1 call from TCRdb remains unchecked. The CDR3 runs 16 residues. CDR1 is SGHDN and CDR2 is FVKESK in the germline V gene. The CDR3 spells CASSQETQGAGETQYF.

This chain connects TRBV11-1 to TRBJ2-2; the TCRdb call, TRBD1, lacks DNA for checking. The CDR3 totals 14 residues. Germline CDR1 is SGHAT and CDR2 is FQDESV (reference sequence). CDR3 region: CASSLDRSTGELFF.

This chain connects TRBV7-9 to TRBJ2-7; TCRdb selects TRBD1, and the lack of DNA leaves this call unchecked. The V gene's germline CDR1 is SEHNR and CDR2 FQNEAQ (reference sequence). The CDR3 length is 20 residues. The CDR3 here is CASSLDDMGQGHEVIHEQYF.

This clonotype ranks as hyperexpanded in terms of frequency. This chain connects TRBV7-4 to TRBJ2-7; TCRdb selects TRBD1, and the lack of DNA leaves this call unchecked. The CDR3 contains 14 residues. Germline assignment: CDR1 SGHVT and CDR2 SQSDAQ. CDR3 sequence: CARPSGTGGYEQYF.

The CDR3 is CASSDKTGEIGELFF. V usage is TRBV6-1 and J usage is TRBJ2-2; TCRdb gives TRBD1 as the D gene, but with no DNA this cannot be confirmed. CDR3 length: 15 amino acids. CDR1 and CDR2 (germline): MNHNS, SASEGT.

The rearrangement uses TRBV9 and TRBJ2-3; TCRdb gives TRBD1 as the D gene, but with no DNA this cannot be confirmed. This CDR3 comprises 14 residues. Germline V CDR1 and CDR2: SGDLS, YYNGEE. The CDR3 region is CASMERRSPDTQYF.

J is TRBJ2-5 and V is TRBV20-1; checking the TCRdb D call of TRBD1 is not possible without DNA. CDR3 length: 16 amino acids. Germline V gives CDR1 DFQATT, CDR2 SNEGSKA (reference sequence). The chain's CDR3 is CSARDVGGRDTETQYF.

The chain is built from TRBV6-2 or TRBV6-3 and TRBJ2-1; the D call from TCRdb, TRBD2, cannot be confirmed without DNA. Germline V lookup: CDR1 MNHEY, CDR2 SVGEGT. The CDR3 extends over 15 amino acids. The CDR3 sequence is CASSQAERSYNEQFF.

The chain employs TRBV4-3 and TRBJ2-1; TCRdb's D call, TRBD2, is unchecked because there is no DNA. Per germline, CDR1 LGHNA and CDR2 YSLEER. This CDR3 comprises 16 residues. Here the CDR3 reads CASSQELRGRGDEQFF.

This rearrangement joins TRBV24-1 to TRBJ2-6. The CDR3 has 15 amino acids. CDR1 is KGHDR and CDR2 is SFDVKD in the germline V gene. This CDR3 is CATSDFESGANVLTF.

V gene TRBV14 combines with J gene TRBJ2-1. CDR3 length equals 16 residues. Per the germline V gene, CDR1 is SGHDN and CDR2 is FVKESK. This CDR3 is CASSQDPRRGYNEQFF.

The chain joins TRBV20-1 to TRBJ1-1; no DNA is available, so the TRBD1 call from TCRdb remains unchecked. CDR3 length equals 16 residues. Germline V gives CDR1 DFQATT, CDR2 SNEGSKA (reference sequence). The CDR3 loop reads CSANRQVGAPGTEAFF.

The chain is built from TRBV6-4 and TRBJ1-1. CDR1 and CDR2 (germline): MRHNA, SNTAGT. The CDR3 loop spans 14 amino acids. The CDR3 sequence is CASSQHSENTEAFF.

This clonotype is classed as medium-sized by frequency. The chain is built from TRBV6-4 and TRBJ2-2; the TRBD1 assignment by TCRdb is unverifiable without DNA. The germline V gene has CDR1 MRHNA and CDR2 SNTAGT. The CDR3 runs to 14 residues. CDR3 in amino acids: CASSTTGVTGELFF.

This chain joins TRBV6-4 and TRBJ2-1; no DNA is available, so the TRBD1 call from TCRdb remains unchecked. This CDR3 spans 15 amino acids. Looked up from germline, CDR1 is MRHNA and CDR2 is SNTAGT. The CDR3 here is CASSASTGDYNEQFF.

This CDR3 is CASSPHPANEQFF. The V gene is TRBV9, the J gene TRBJ2-1; TCRdb selects TRBD2, and the lack of DNA leaves this call unchecked. The CDR3 consists of 13 residues. In germline, CDR1 is SGDLS, CDR2 YYNGEE.

This CDR3 reads CATSESNPSVSYEQYF. The chain has TRBV24-1 and TRBJ2-7; the D call from TCRdb, TRBD2, cannot be confirmed without DNA. This CDR3 has 16 residues. CDR1 is KGHDR and CDR2 is SFDVKD in the germline V gene.